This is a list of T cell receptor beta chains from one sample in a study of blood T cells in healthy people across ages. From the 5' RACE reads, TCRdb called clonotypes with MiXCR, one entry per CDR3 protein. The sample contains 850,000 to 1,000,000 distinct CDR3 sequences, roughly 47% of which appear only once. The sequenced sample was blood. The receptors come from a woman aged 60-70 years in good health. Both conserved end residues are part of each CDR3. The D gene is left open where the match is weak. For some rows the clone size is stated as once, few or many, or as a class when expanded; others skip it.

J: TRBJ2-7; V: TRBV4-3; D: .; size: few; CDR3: CASSLRWTPSYEQYF; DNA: TGCGCCAGCAGCCTGAGGTGGACGCCGAGCTACGAGCAGTACTTC
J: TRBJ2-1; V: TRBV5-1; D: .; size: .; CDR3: CASSLGLNRYNEQFF; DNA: TGCGCCAGCAGCTTGGGACTCAATAGGTACAATGAGCAGTTCTTC
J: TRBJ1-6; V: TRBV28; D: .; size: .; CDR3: CASSFGGRPNSPLHF; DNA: TGTGCCAGCAGTTTTGGAGGACGTCCGAATTCACCCCTCCACTTT
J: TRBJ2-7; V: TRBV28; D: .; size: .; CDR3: CASSFQRYSYEQYF; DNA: TGTGCCAGCAGTTTCCAGCGGTACTCCTACGAGCAGTACTTC
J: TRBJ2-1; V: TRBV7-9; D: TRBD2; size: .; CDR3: CASSLDPKTSGIWSYNEQFF; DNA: TGTGCCAGCAGCTTAGACCCTAAGACTAGCGGGATTTGGTCCTACAATGAGCAGTTCTTC
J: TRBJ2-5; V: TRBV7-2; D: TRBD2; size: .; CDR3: CASRGTSGEETQYF; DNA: TGTGCCAGCAGAGGGACTAGCGGGGAAGAGACCCAGTACTTC
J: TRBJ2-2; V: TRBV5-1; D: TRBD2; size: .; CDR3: CASRGLAGNTGELFF; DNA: TGCGCCAGCAGGGGACTAGCGGGAAACACCGGGGAGCTGTTTTTT
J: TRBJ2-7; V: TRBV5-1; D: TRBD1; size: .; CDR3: CASSLSGQGVPYEQYF; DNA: TGCGCCAGCAGCTTGTCGGGCCAGGGGGTCCCCTACGAGCAGTACTTC
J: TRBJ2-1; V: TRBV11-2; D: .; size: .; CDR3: CASSLEGYRDFAYEQFF; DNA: TGTGCCAGCAGCTTAGAGGGATACAGGGACTTTGCCTATGAGCAGTTCTTC
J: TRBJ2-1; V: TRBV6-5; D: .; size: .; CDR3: CASNRGDNEQFF; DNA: TGTGCCAGCAACCGGGGAGACAATGAGCAGTTCTTC
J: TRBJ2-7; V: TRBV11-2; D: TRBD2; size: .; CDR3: CASSSKLAGGPYEQYF; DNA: TGTGCCAGCAGCTCAAAACTAGCGGGAGGGCCCTACGAGCAGTACTTC
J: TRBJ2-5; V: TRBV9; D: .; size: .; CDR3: CASSVGFVEKKETQYF; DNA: TGTGCCAGCAGCGTAGGATTCGTGGAAAAAAAAGAGACCCAGTACTTC
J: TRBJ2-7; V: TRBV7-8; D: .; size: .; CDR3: CASSLVGSGRVSYEQYF; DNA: TGTGCCAGCAGCTTAGTGGGATCCGGACGGGTTAGCTACGAGCAGTACTTC
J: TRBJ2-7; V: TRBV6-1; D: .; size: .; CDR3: CASMSPWGNEQYF; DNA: TGTGCCAGCATGTCTCCTTGGGGGAACGAGCAGTACTTC
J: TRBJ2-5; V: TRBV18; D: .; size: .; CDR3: CASSPRAPGTQYF; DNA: TGTGCCAGCTCACCACGCGCCCCGGGCACCCAGTACTTC
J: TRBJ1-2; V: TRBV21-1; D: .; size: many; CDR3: CANPQRTNYGYTF; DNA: TGTGCCAACCCACAGAGGACCAACTATGGCTACACCTTC